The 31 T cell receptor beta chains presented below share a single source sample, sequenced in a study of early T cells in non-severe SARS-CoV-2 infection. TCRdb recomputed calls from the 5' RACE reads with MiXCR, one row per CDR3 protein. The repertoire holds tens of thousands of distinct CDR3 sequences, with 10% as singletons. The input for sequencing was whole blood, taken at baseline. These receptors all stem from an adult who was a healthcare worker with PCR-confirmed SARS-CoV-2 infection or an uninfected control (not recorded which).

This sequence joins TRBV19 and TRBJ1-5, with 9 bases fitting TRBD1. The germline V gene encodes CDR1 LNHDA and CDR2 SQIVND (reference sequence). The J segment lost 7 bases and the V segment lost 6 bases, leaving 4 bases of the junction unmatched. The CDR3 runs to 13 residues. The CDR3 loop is CASRDRGRQPQHF. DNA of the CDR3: TGTGCCAGTAGGGACAGGGGAAGACAGCCCCAGCATTTT. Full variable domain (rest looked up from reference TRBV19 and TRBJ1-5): DGGITQSPKYLFRKEGQNVTLSCEQNLNHDAMYWYRQDPGQGLRLIYYSQIVNDFQKGDIAEGYSVSREKKESFPLTVTSAQKNPTAFYLCASRDRGRQPQHFGDGTRLSIL.

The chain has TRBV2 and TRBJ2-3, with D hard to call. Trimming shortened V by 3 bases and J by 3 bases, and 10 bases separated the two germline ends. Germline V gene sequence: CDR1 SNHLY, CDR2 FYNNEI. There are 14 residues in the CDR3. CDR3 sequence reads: CASSESFWTDTQYF. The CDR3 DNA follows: TGTGCCAGCAGTGAGAGTTTTTGGACAGATACGCAGTATTTT.

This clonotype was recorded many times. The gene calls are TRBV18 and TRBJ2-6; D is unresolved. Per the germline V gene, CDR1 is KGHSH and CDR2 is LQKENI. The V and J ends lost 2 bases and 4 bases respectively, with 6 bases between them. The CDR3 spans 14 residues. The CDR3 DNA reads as TGTGCCAGCTCACCATCGCCCGGGGCCAACGTCCTGACTTTC. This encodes CASSPSPGANVLTF.

CDR3 nucleotides: TGTGCCACCGGGACTAACTATGGCTACACCTTC. It encodes CATGTNYGYTF. The J gene is TRBJ1-2, the V gene TRBV19; no reliable D call. V lost 10 bases and J lost 0, with 6 bases in between. The CDR3 length is 11 residues. The germline gives CDR1 LNHDA, CDR2 SQIVND (reference sequence).

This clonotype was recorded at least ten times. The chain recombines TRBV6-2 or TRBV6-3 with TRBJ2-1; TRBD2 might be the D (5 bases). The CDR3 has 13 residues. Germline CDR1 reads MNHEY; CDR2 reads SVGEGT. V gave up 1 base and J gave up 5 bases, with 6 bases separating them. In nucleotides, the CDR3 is TGTGCCAGCAGTTACTTCGGGGACAATGAGCAGTTCTTC. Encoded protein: CASSYFGDNEQFF.

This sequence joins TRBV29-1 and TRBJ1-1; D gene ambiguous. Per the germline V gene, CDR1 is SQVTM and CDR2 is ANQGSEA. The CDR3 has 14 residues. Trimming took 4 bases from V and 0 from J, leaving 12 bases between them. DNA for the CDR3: TGCAGCGTTGTCAGAGGGAACATGAACACTGAAGCTTTCTTT. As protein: CSVVRGNMNTEAFF.

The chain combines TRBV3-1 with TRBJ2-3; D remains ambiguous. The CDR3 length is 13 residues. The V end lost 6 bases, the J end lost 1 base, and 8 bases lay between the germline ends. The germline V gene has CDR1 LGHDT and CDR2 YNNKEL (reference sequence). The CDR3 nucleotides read TGTGCCAGCAGTCCTGCAGGCACAGATACGCAGTATTTT. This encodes CASSPAGTDTQYF.

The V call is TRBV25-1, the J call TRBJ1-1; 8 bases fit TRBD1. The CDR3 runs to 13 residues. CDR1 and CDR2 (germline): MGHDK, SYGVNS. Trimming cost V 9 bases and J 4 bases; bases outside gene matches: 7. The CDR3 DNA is TGTGCCAGTAGGGGGACAGGTGGCACTGAAGCTTTCTTT. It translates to CASRGTGGTEAFF.

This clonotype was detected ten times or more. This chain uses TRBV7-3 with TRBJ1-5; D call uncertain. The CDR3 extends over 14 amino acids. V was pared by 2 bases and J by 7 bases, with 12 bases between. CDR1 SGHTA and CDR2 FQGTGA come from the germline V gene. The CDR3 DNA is TGTGCCAGCAGCTTACGTAATGCCTGGCAGCCCCAGCATTTT. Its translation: CASSLRNAWQPQHF.

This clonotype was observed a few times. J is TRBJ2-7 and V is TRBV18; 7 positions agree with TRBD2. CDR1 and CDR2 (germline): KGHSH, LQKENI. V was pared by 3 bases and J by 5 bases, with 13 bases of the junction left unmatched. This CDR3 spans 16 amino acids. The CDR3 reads CASSPGGGTRAHEQYF. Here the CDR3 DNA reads TGTGCCAGCTCACCGGGCGGGGGAACTCGAGCCCACGAGCAGTACTTC.

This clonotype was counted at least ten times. The CDR3 sequence is CASSGDDGANVLTF. CDR3 sequence (DNA): TGTGCCAGCAGCGGAGATGACGGGGCCAACGTCCTGACTTTC. The rearrangement uses TRBV9 and TRBJ2-6; unclear D gene. The CDR3 loop spans 14 amino acids. Germline V gene sequence: CDR1 SGDLS, CDR2 YYNGEE. V was pared by 3 bases and J by 4 bases, with 8 bases between.

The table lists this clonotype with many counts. The CDR3, as DNA: TGCGCCAGCAGCTTTAGAGGGACCGATCCGAGGACAGATACGCAGTATTTT. Translation: CASSFRGTDPRTDTQYF. The chain joins TRBV5-1 to TRBJ2-3; D may correspond to TRBD1 or TRBD2 (5 bases each). With 2 bases removed from V and 3 bases from J, the gap between germline ends came to 19 bases. Germline values: CDR1 SGHRS, CDR2 YFSETQ. The CDR3 spans 17 residues.

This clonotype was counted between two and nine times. The CDR3 DNA follows: TGTGCCACCCACTTAGGGGGGGGTGTTGTGGAGCAGTACTTC. As protein: CATHLGGGVVEQYF. This chain links TRBV6-2 or TRBV6-3 with TRBJ2-7, with D maybe TRBD2 (7 bases). V was shortened by 10 bases and J by 7 bases, with 23 bases between the two germline ends. The CDR3 extends over 14 amino acids. Germline V CDR1 and CDR2: MNHEY, SVGEGT.

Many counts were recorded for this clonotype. CDR3 loop: CSGTGTSVADTQYF. The CDR3 coding sequence is TGCAGCGGGACCGGGACTAGCGTAGCCGATACGCAGTATTTT. The chain uses TRBV20-1 and TRBJ2-3; 10 bases are shared with TRBD2. This CDR3 contains 14 residues. Germline V CDR1 and CDR2: DFQATT, SNEGSKA (reference sequence).

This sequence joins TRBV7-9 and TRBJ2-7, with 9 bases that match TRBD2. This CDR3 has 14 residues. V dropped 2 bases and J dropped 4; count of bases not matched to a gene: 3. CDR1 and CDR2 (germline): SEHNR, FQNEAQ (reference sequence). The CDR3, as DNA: TGTGCCAGCAGCTTACCTAGCGGGGATTACGAGCAGTACTTC. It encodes CASSLPSGDYEQYF.

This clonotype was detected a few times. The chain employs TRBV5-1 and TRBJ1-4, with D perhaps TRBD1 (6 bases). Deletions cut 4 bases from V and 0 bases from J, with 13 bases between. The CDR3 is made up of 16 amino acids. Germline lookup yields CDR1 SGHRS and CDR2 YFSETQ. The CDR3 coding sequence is TGCGCCAGCAGCCCGATAGGGGGAGCAACTAATGAAAAACTGTTTTTT. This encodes CASSPIGGATNEKLFF.

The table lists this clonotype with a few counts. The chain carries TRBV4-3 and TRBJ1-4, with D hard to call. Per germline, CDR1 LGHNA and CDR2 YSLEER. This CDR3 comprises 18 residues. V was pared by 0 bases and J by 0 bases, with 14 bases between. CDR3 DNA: TGCGCCAGCAGCCAAGAACCCTCGGGCTCCTCAACTAATGAAAAACTGTTTTTT. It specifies CASSQEPSGSSTNEKLFF.

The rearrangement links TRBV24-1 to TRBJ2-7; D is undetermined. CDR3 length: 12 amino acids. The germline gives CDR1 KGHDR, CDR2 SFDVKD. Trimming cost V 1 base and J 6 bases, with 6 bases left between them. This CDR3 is CATSDFSGEQYF. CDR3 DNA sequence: TGTGCCACCAGTGATTTCTCAGGCGAGCAGTACTTC.

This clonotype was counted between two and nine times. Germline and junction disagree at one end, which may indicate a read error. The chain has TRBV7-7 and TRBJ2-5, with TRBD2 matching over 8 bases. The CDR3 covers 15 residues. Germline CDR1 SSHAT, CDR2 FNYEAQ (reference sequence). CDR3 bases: TGTGCTAGCAGCATTGGCGCGGGGGGCCTAGAGACCCAGTACTTC. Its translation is CASSIGAGGLETQYF.

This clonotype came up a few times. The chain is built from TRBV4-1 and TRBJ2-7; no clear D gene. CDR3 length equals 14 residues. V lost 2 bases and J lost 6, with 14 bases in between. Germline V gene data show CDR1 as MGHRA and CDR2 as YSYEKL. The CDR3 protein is CASSQRANFGEQYF. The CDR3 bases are TGCGCCAGCAGCCAACGGGCCAACTTTGGCGAGCAGTACTTC.

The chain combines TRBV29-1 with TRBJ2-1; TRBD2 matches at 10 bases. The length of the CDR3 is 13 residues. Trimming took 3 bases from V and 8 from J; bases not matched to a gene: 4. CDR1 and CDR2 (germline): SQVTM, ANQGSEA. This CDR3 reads CSVEPSGGDEQFF. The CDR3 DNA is TGCAGCGTTGAGCCTAGCGGGGGAGATGAGCAGTTCTTC.

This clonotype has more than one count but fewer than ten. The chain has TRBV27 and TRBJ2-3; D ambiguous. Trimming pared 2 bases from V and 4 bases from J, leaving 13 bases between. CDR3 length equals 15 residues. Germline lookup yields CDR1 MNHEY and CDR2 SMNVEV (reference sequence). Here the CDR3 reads CASSLRRPWADTQYF. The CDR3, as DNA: TGTGCCAGCAGTTTACGCCGGCCTTGGGCAGATACGCAGTATTTT.

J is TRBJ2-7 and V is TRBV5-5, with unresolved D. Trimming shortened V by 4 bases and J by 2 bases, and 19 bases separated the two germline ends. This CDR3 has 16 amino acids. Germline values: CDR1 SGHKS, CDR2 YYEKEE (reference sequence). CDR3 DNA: TGTGCCAGCAGCCCCCCGTTGGGGATGGCAACCTACGAGCAGTACTTC. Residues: CASSPPLGMATYEQYF.

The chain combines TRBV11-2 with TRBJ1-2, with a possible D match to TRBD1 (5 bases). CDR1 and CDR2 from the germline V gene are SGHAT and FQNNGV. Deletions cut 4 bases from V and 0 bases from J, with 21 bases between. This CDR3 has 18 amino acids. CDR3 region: CASSSNPRVLIANYGYTF. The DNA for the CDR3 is TGTGCCAGCAGCTCAAACCCCAGGGTCCTGATAGCTAACTATGGCTACACCTTC.

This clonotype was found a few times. The CDR3 DNA sequence: TGTGCCAGCTCACTTAACGGACAGGAATCCAACACTGAAGCTTTCTTT. Its translation: CASSLNGQESNTEAFF. V usage is TRBV18 and J usage is TRBJ1-1; 7 positions match TRBD1. This CDR3 comprises 16 residues. V lost 4 bases and J lost 2; bases outside the gene matches: 10. Per the germline V gene, CDR1 is KGHSH and CDR2 is LQKENI.

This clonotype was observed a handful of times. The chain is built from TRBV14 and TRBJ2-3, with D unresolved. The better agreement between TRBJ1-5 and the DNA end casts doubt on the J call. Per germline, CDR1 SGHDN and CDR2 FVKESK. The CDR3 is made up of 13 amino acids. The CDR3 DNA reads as TGTGCCAGCAGCCAACGGGTCACAGATACGCAGCATTTT. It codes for CASSQRVTDTQHF.

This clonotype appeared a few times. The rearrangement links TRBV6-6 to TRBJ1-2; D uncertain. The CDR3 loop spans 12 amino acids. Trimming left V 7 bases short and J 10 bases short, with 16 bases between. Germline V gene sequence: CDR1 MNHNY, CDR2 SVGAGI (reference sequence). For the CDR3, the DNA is TGTGCCAGCACCGAACGGAGCGGATCCTACACCTTC. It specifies CASTERSGSYTF.

Here the CDR3 reads CASSIQGKDYEQYF. CDR3 sequence (DNA): TGTGCCAGTAGTATCCAGGGGAAAGACTACGAGCAGTACTTC. The rearrangement joins TRBV19 to TRBJ2-7, with D maybe TRBD1 (6 bases). This CDR3 is built from 14 residues. V lost 3 bases and J lost 3, with 12 bases in between. Germline loops: CDR1 LNHDA, CDR2 SQIVND (reference sequence).

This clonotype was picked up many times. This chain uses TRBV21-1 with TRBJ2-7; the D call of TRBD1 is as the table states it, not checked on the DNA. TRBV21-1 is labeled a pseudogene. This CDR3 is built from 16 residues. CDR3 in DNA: TGTGCCAGCAGCAAAGATCCGGGACAGGGATCCTACGAGCAGTACTTC. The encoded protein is CASSKDPGQGSYEQYF.

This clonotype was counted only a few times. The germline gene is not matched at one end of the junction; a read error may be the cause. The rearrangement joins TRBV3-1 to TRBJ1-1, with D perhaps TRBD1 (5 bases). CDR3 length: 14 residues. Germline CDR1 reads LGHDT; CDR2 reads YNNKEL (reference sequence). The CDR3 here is CASTQAGLGAEAFF. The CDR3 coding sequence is TGTGCCAGCACCCAAGCGGGGCTGGGGGCTGAAGCTTTCTTT.

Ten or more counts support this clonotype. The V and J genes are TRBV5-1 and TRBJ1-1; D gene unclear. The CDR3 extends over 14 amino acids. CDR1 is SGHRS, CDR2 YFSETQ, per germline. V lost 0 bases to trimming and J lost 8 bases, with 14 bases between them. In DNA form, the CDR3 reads TGCGCCAGCAGCTTGGATAGGGCGGGCGCGGAAGCTTTCTTT. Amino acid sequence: CASSLDRAGAEAFF.